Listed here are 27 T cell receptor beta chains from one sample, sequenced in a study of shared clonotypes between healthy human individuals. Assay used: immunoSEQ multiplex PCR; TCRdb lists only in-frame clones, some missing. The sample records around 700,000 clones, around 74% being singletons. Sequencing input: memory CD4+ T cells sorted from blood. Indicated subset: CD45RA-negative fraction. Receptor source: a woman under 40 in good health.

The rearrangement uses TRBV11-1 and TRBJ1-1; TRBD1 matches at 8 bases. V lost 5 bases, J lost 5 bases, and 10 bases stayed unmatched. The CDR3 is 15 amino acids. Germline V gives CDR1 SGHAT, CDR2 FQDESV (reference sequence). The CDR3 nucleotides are TGTGCCAGCAGCGTCACTCGGACAGGGAGAACTGAAGCTTTCTTT. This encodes CASSVTRTGRTEAFF.

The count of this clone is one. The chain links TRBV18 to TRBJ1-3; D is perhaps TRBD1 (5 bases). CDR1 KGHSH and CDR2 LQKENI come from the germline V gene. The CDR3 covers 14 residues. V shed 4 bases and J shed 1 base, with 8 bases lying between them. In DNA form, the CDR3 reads TGTGCCAGCTCACGACCAGGGTCTGGAAACACCATATATTTT. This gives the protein CASSRPGSGNTIYF.

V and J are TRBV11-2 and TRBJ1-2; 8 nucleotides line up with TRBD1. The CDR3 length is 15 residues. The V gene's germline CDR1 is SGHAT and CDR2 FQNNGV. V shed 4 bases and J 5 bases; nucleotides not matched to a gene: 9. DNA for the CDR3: TGTGCCAGCAGCTGGGAGGACAGGGCTGAATATGGCTACACCTTC. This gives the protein CASSWEDRAEYGYTF.

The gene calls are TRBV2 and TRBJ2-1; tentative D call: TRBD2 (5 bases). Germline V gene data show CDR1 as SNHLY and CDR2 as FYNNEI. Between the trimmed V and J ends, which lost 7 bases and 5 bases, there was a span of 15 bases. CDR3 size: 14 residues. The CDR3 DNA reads TGTGCCAGCACTACCCGGGTCGGGAACAATGAGCAGTTCTTC. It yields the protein CASTTRVGNNEQFF.

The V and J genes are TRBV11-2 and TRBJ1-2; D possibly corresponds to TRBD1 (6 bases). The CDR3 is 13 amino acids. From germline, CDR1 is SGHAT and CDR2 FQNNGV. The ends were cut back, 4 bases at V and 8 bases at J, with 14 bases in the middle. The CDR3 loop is CASSSPGGRGYTF. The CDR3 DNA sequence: TGTGCCAGCAGCTCTCCTGGGGGGCGCGGCTACACCTTC.

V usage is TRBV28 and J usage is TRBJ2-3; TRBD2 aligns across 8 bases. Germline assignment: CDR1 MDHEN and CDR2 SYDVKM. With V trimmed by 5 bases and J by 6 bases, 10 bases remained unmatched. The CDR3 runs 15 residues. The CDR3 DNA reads TGTGCCAGCAGTCTTCCGGGACTAGTTGGGGATACGCAGTATTTT. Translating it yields CASSLPGLVGDTQYF.

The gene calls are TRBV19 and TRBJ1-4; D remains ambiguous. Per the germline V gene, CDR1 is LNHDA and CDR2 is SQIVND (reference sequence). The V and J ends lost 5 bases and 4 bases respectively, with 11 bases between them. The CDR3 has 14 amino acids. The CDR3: CASSPRDHNEKLFF. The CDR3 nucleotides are TGTGCCAGTAGTCCTAGGGATCATAATGAAAAACTGTTTTTT.

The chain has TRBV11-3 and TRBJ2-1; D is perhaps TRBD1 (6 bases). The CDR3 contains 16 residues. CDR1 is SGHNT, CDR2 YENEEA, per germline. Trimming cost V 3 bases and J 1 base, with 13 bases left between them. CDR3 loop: CASSLGGDTSYNEQFF. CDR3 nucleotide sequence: TGTGCCAGCAGCTTGGGTGGGGACACATCCTACAATGAGCAGTTCTTC.

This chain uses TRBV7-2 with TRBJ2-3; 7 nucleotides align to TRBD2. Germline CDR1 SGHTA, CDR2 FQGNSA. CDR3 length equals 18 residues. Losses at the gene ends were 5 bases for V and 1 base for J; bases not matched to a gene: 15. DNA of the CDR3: TGTGCCAGCAGCCGCGGCGGTAGCGGGTTTTTTGGCACAGATACGCAGTATTTT. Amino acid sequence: CASSRGGSGFFGTDTQYF.

CDR3 sequence: CASSQDPTTERQRNLRNTIYF. Here the CDR3 DNA reads TGCGCCAGCAGCCAAGACCCAACCACGGAACGACAGAGGAACCTTCGAAACACCATATATTTT. This chain connects TRBV4-1 to TRBJ1-3; D perhaps matches TRBD1 (5 bases). V lost 0 bases and J 5 bases, leaving 29 bases between the germline ends. Germline loops: CDR1 MGHRA, CDR2 YSYEKL. The CDR3 consists of 21 residues.

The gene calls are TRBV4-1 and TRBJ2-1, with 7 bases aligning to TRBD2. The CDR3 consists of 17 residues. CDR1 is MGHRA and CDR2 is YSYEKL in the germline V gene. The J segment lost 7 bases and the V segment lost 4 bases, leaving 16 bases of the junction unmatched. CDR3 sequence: CASSPSPFRGRANEQFF. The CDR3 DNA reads TGCGCCAGCAGCCCAAGCCCTTTCAGAGGGAGGGCGAATGAGCAGTTCTTC.

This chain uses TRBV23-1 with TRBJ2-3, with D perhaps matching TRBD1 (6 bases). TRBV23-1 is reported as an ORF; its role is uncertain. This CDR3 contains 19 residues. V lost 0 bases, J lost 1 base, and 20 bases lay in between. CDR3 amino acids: CASSQSILSGAPGTDTQYF. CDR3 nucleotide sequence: TGCGCCAGCAGTCAATCGATTCTTTCAGGGGCGCCGGGCACAGATACGCAGTATTTT.

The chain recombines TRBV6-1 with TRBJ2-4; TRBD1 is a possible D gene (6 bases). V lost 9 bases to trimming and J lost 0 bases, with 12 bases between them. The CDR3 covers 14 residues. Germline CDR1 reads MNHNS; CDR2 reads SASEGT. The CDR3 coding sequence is TGTGCCAGTCAGACAGGTCTAGCCAAAAACATTCAGTACTTC. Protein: CASQTGLAKNIQYF.

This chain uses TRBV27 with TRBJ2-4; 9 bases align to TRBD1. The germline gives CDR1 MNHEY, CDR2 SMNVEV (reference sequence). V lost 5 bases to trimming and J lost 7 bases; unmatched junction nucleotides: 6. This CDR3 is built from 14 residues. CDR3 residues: CASSPGTGSNIQYF. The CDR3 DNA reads TGTGCCAGCAGTCCCGGGACAGGGTCCAACATTCAGTACTTC.

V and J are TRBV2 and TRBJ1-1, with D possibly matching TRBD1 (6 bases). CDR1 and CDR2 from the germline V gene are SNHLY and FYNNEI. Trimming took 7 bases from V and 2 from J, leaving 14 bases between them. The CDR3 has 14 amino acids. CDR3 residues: CASIRGGKNTEAFF. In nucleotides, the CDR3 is TGTGCCAGCATTAGGGGGGGTAAAAACACTGAAGCTTTCTTT.

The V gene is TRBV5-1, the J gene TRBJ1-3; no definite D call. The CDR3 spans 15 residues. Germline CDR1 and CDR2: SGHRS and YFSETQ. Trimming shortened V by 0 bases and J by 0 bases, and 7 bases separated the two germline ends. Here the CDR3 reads CASSLVRISGNTIYF. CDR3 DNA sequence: TGCGCCAGCAGCTTGGTTCGGATCTCTGGAAACACCATATATTTT. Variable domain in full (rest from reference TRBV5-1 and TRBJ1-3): KAGVTQTPRYLIKTRGQQVTLSCSPISGHRSVSWYQQTPGQGLQFLFEYFSETQRNKGNFPGRFSGRQFSNSRSEMNVSTLELGDSALYLCASSLVRISGNTIYFGEGSWLTVV.

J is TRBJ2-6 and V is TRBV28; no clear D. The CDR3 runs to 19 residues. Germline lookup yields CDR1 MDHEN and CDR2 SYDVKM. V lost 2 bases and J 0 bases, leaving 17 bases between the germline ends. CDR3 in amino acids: CASSLRGSYGSSGANVLTF. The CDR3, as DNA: TGTGCCAGCAGTTTACGAGGATCCTACGGAAGCTCTGGGGCCAACGTCCTGACTTTC.

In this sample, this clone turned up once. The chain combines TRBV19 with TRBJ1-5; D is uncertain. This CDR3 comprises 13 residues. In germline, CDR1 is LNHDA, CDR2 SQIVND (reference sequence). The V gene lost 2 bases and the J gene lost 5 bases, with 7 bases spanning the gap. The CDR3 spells CASSIRRDQPQHF. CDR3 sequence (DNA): TGTGCCAGTAGTATAAGAAGGGATCAGCCCCAGCATTTT.

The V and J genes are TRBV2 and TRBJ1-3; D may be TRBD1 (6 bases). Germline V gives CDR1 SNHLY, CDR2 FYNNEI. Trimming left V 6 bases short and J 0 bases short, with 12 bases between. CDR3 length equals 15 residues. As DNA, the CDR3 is TGTGCCAGCAGCAGGGGACTGAGCTCTGGAAACACCATATATTTT. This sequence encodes CASSRGLSSGNTIYF.

The CDR3 here is CASQDRRMNTEAFF. CDR3 coding DNA: TGTGCCAGCCAAGACCGTCGCATGAACACTGAAGCTTTCTTT. The chain links TRBV19 to TRBJ1-1; D unclear. CDR3 length: 14 residues. The V end lost 9 bases, the J end lost 0 bases, and 14 bases lay between the germline ends. CDR1 and CDR2 (germline): LNHDA, SQIVND (reference sequence).

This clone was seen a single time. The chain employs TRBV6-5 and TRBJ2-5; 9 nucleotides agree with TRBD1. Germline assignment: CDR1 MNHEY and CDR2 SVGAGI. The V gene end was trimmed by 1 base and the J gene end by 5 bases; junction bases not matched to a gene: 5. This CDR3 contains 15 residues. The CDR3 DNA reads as TGTGCCAGCAGTTACTTACAGGGGGCTGGTGAGACCCAGTACTTC. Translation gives CASSYLQGAGETQYF.

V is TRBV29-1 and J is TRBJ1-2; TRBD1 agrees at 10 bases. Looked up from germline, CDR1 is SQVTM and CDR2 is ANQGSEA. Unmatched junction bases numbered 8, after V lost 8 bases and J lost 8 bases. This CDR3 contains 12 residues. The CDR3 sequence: CSTTGTGAGYTF. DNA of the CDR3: TGCAGCACCACCGGGACAGGGGCCGGCTACACCTTC.

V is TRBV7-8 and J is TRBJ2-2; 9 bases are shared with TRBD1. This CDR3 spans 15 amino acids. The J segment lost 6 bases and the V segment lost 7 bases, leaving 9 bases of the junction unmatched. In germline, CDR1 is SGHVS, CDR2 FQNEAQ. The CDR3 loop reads CASITGTGYSGELFF. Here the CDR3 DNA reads TGTGCCAGCATCACCGGGACAGGGTATTCCGGGGAGCTGTTTTTT.

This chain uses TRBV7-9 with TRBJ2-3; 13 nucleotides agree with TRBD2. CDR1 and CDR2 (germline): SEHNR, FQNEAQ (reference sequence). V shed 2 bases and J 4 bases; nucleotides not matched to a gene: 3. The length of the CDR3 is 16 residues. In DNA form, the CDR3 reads TGTGCCAGCAGCTTACAACTAGCGGGAGGGCCAGATACGCAGTATTTT. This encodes CASSLQLAGGPDTQYF.

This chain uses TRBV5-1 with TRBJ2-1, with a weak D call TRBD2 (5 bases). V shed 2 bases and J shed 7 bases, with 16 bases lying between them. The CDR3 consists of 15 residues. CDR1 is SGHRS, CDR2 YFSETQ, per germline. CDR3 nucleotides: TGCGCCAGCAGCTTTCCCCCGGGGATGGGGAATGAGCAGTTCTTC. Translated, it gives CASSFPPGMGNEQFF.

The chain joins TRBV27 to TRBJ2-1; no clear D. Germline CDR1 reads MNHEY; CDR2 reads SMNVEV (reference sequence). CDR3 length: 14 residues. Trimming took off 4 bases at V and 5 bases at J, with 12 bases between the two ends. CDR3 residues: CASSSKMTHNEQFF. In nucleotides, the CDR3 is TGTGCCAGCAGTTCAAAAATGACGCACAATGAGCAGTTCTTC.

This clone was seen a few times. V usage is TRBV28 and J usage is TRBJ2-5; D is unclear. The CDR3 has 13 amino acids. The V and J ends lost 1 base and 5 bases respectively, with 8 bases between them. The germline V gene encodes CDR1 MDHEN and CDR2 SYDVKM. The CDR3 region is CASSLSRRETQYF. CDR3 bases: TGTGCCAGCAGTTTATCTAGAAGGGAGACCCAGTACTTC.